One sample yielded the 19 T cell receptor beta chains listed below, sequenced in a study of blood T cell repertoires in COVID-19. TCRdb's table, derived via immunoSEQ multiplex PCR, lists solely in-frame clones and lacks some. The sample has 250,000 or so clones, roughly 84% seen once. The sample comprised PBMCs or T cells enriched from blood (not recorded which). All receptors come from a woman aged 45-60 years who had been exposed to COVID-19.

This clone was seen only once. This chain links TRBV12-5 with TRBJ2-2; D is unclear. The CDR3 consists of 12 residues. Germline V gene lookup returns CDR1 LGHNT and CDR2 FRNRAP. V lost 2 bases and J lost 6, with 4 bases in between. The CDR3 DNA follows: TGTGCTAGTGGTTTGCCAGCCGGGGAGCTGTTTTTT. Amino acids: CASGLPAGELFF.

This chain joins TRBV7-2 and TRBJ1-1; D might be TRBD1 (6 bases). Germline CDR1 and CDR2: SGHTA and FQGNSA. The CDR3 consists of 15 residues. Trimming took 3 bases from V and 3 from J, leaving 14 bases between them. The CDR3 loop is CASSFSRGVDTEAFF. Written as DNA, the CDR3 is TGTGCCAGCAGCTTTAGCAGGGGAGTCGACACTGAAGCTTTCTTT.

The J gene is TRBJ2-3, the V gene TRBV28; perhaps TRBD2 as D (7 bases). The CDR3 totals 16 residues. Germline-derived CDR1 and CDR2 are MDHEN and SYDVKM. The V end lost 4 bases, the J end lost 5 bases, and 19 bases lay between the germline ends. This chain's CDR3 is CASSSPGAGEGDTQYF. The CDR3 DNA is TGTGCCAGCAGTTCCCCCGGGGCAGGGGAGGGAGATACGCAGTATTTT. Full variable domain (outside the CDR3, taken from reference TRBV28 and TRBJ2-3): DVKVTQSSRYLVKRTGEKVFLECVQDMDHENMFWYRQDPGLGLRLIYFSYDVKMKEKGDIPEGYSVSREKKERFSLILESASTNQTSMYLCASSSPGAGEGDTQYFGPGTRLTVL.

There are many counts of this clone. The CDR3: CASSFRGQSYEQYF. Here the CDR3 DNA reads TGTGCCAGCAGCTTCCGAGGACAGTCCTACGAGCAGTACTTC. The chain couples TRBV7-2 to TRBJ2-7, with a weak D call TRBD1 (6 bases). The germline V gene has CDR1 SGHTA and CDR2 FQGNSA. V lost 3 bases, J lost 1 base, and 10 bases lay in between. CDR3 size: 14 residues.

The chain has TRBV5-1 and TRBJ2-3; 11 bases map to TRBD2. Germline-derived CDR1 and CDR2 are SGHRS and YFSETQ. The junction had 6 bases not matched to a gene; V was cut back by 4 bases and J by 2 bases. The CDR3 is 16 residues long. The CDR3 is CASSALLAGDTDTQYF. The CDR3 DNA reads TGCGCCAGCAGCGCCCTACTAGCGGGGGACACAGATACGCAGTATTTT.

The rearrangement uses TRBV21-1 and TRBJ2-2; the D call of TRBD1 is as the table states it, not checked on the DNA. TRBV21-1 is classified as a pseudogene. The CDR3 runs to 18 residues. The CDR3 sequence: CASSKRKECRGRAGELFF. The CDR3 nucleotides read TGTGCCAGCAGCAAGCGAAAAGAATGCAGGGGGCGGGCCGGGGAGCTGTTTTTT.

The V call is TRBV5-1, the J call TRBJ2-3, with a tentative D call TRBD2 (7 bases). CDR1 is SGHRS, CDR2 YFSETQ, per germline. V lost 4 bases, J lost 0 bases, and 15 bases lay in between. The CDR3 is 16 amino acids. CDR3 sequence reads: CASSRAQGLSTDTQYF. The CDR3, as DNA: TGCGCCAGCAGCAGGGCACAGGGACTAAGCACAGATACGCAGTATTTT.

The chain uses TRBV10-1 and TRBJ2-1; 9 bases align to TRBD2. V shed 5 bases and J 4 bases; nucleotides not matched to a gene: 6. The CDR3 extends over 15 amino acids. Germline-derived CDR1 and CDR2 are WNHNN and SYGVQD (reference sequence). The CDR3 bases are TGCGCCAGCAGTCGAGCGGGGGGTTCTTACAATGAGCAGTTCTTC. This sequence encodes CASSRAGGSYNEQFF.

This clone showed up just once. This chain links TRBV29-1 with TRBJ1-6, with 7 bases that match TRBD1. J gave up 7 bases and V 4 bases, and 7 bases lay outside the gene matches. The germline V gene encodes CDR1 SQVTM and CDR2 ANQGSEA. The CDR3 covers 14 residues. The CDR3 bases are TGCAGCGTTGCGGAGGGGGCAAGGAATTCACCCCTCCACTTT. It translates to CSVAEGARNSPLHF.

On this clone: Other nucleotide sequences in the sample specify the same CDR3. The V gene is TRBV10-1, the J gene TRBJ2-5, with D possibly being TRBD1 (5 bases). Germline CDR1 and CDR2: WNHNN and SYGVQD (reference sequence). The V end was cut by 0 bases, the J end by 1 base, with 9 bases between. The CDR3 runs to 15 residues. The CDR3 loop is CASSESGRGQETQYF. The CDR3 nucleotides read TGCGCCAGCAGTGAGTCCGGTAGGGGCCAAGAGACCCAGTACTTC.

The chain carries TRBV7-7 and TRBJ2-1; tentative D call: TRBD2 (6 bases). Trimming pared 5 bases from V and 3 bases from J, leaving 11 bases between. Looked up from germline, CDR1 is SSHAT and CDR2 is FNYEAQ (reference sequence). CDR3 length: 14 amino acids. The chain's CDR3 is CASSQGLDYNEQFF. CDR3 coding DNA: TGTGCCAGCAGCCAGGGACTGGACTACAATGAGCAGTTCTTC.

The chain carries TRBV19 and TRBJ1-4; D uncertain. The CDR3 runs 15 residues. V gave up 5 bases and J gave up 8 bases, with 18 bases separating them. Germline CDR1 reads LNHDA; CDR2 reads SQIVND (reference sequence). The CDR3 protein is CASSLPGEAGEKLFF. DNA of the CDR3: TGTGCCAGTAGTCTTCCCGGGGAGGCGGGAGAAAAACTGTTTTTT.

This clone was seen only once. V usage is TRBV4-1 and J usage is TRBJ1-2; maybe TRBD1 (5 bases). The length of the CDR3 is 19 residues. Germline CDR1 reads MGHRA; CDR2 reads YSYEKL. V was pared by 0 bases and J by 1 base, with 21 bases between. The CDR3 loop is CASSQDRGRADRYNYGYTF. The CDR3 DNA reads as TGCGCCAGCAGCCAAGATAGGGGTCGGGCCGACCGATATAACTATGGCTACACCTTC.

CDR3 amino acids: CASRTPSALEPQHF. The CDR3 nucleotides are TGCGCCAGCAGAACACCCAGTGCTCTCGAGCCCCAGCATTTT. The J gene is TRBJ1-5, the V gene TRBV10-2; D is undetermined. The CDR3 is 14 residues long. The V end lost 6 bases, the J end lost 8 bases, and 17 bases lay between the germline ends. The germline V gene has CDR1 WSHSY and CDR2 SAAADI.

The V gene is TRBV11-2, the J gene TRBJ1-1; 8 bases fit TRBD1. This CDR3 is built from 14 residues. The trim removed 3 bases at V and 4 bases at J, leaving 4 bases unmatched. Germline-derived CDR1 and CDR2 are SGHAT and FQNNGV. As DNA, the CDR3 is TGTGCCAGCAGCTTCAGGGGGCGGTTCACTGAAGCTTTCTTT. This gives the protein CASSFRGRFTEAFF.

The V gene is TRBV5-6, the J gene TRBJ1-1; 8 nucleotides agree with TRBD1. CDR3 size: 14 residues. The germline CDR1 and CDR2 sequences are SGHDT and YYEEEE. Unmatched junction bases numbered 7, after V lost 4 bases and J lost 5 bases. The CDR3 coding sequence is TGTGCCAGCAGCCCGGGACAGGTTTGGACTGAAGCTTTCTTT. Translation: CASSPGQVWTEAFF.

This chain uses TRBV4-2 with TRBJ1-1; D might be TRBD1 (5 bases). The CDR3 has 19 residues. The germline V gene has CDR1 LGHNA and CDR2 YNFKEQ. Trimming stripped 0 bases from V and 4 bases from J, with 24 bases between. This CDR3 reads CASSQDSKGPSRGSTEAFF. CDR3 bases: TGTGCCAGCAGCCAAGATTCTAAAGGTCCCTCTCGGGGGAGCACTGAAGCTTTCTTT.

This CDR3 reads CASSLGFGGSTAEAFF. The CDR3 nucleotides read TGCGCCAGCAGCTTAGGTTTTGGGGGCTCGACCGCTGAAGCTTTCTTT. The V call is TRBV5-1, the J call TRBJ1-1; D may be TRBD1 (6 bases). Germline loops: CDR1 SGHRS, CDR2 YFSETQ. V was clipped by 2 bases and J by 6 bases, with 20 bases between them. The CDR3 extends over 16 amino acids.

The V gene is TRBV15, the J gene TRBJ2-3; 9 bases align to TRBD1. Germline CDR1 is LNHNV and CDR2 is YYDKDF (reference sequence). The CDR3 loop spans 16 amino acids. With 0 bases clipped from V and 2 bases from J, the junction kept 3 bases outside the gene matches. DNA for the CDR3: TGTGCCACCAGCAGAGAGAGGACAGGGGTCACAGATACGCAGTATTTT. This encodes CATSRERTGVTDTQYF.